The 11 T cell receptor beta chains below all came from one sample that was sequenced in a study of blood T cell repertoires in COVID-19. Method: immunoSEQ multiplex PCR; TCRdb's copy keeps in-frame clones and lacks some. The sample has approximately 450,000 clones; 75% to 90% are singletons. The sequenced sample was PBMCs or T cells enriched from blood (not recorded which). The receptors derive from a man younger than 45 who had recovered from COVID-19.

The chain recombines TRBV12-3 or TRBV12-4 with TRBJ2-1; D perhaps matches TRBD2 (6 bases). The CDR3 length is 12 residues. V shed 8 bases and J shed 9 bases, with 14 bases lying between them. Here the CDR3 reads CASRSSEGEQFF. In DNA form, the CDR3 reads TGTGCCAGCCGGTCTAGCGAGGGTGAGCAGTTCTTC.

The rearrangement links TRBV29-1 to TRBJ2-3; 7 bases fit TRBD2. The germline V gene has CDR1 SQVTM and CDR2 ANQGSEA. The length of the CDR3 is 13 residues. Trimming took 6 bases from V and 5 from J; bases not matched to a gene: 8. As DNA, the CDR3 is TGCAGCGTCGACGAGGGCGGGGGAGATACGCAGTATTTT. This sequence encodes CSVDEGGGDTQYF.

This clone was detected once. The V gene is TRBV28, the J gene TRBJ1-2, with a weak D call TRBD1 (6 bases). V lost 11 bases, J lost 4 bases, and 11 bases lay in between. The CDR3 loop spans 11 amino acids. Germline CDR1 and CDR2: MDHEN and SYDVKM. The CDR3 is CAWGGSYGYTF. Written as DNA, the CDR3 is TGTGCCTGGGGGGGCAGCTATGGCTACACCTTC.

The gene calls are TRBV5-6 and TRBJ2-7; the match to TRBD2 covers 7 bases. J was trimmed by 3 bases and V by 5 bases; bases with no gene match: 8. The CDR3 is 14 amino acids. Looked up from germline, CDR1 is SGHDT and CDR2 is YYEEEE. CDR3 region: CASRVRGEGYEQYF. DNA for the CDR3: TGTGCCAGCAGGGTGAGAGGGGAGGGCTACGAGCAGTACTTC. The full variable domain, in which reference TRBV5-6 and TRBJ2-7 provide the parts outside the CDR3, is DAGVTQSPTHLIKTRGQQVTLRCSPKSGHDTVSWYQQALGQGPQFIFQYYEEEERQRGNFPDRFSGHQFPNYSSELNVNALLLGDSALYLCASRVRGEGYEQYFGPGTRLTVT.

CDR3 DNA: TGTGCCAGCAGTTTAGCCGGGACAGGGGGAGGTTCACCCCTCCACTTT. Translation gives CASSLAGTGGGSPLHF. The V and J genes are TRBV28 and TRBJ1-6; 11 nucleotides line up with TRBD1. CDR1 MDHEN and CDR2 SYDVKM come from the germline V gene. J was trimmed by 9 bases and V by 2 bases; bases with no gene match: 6. This CDR3 spans 16 amino acids.

The rearrangement joins TRBV11-2 to TRBJ2-3; tentatively, D is TRBD2 (6 bases). Trimming removed 6 bases from V and 1 base from J, with 14 bases in between. CDR1 is SGHAT and CDR2 is FQNNGV in the germline V gene. This CDR3 spans 15 amino acids. In DNA, the CDR3 is TGTGCCAGCAGATCAACCGGGAGCCGCACAGATACGCAGTATTTT. It codes for CASRSTGSRTDTQYF.

The J gene is TRBJ2-7, the V gene TRBV19, with 9 bases lining up with TRBD1. The CDR3 sequence is 16 residues long. Germline V gene lookup returns CDR1 LNHDA and CDR2 SQIVND (reference sequence). J gave up 3 bases and V 9 bases, and 15 bases lay outside the gene matches. The CDR3 sequence is CASTPPGDRGGYEQYF. Written as DNA, the CDR3 is TGTGCCAGCACTCCCCCCGGAGACAGGGGGGGCTACGAGCAGTACTTC.

V is TRBV19 and J is TRBJ1-2; TRBD1 matches 9 bases. CDR1 and CDR2 from the germline V gene are LNHDA and SQIVND (reference sequence). The V and J ends lost 7 bases and 3 bases, in that order; junction bases with no gene match: 3. The CDR3 extends over 13 amino acids. CDR3 sequence (DNA): TGTGCCAGTACTCGACAGGGGGACTATGGCTACACCTTC. It yields the protein CASTRQGDYGYTF.

The genes are TRBV5-3 and TRBJ2-3; 7 bases are shared with TRBD2. TRBV5-3 falls under the ORF class, with uncertain function. After removal of 7 bases from V and 5 bases from J, the junction contained 13 bases not matched to a gene. This CDR3 has 15 residues. DNA for the CDR3: TGTGCCAGAGATTCGGGAAGGTTAGCGGGAGATACGCAGTATTTT. Its protein is CARDSGRLAGDTQYF.

This chain links TRBV5-1 with TRBJ2-3; D possibly corresponds to TRBD2 (5 bases). Germline V gene data show CDR1 as SGHRS and CDR2 as YFSETQ. V lost 0 bases and J 2 bases, leaving 7 bases between the germline ends. The CDR3 length is 14 residues. The CDR3 spells CASSLGGATDTQYF. For the CDR3, the DNA is TGCGCCAGCAGCTTGGGGGGAGCCACAGATACGCAGTATTTT.

This sequence joins TRBV7-9 and TRBJ2-1, with 8 bases fitting TRBD2. V lost 0 bases and J lost 7; bases outside the gene matches: 5. The CDR3 has 15 residues. Germline CDR1 SEHNR, CDR2 FQNEAQ (reference sequence). CDR3: CASSLALREGNEQFF. The CDR3 DNA reads TGTGCCAGCAGCTTAGCTCTCCGGGAGGGGAATGAGCAGTTCTTC.